Shown below are 10 T cell receptor beta chains from a single sample sequenced in a study of Ad26.COV2.S vaccination and SARS-CoV-2 variants. Sample treatment: some 20 received Ad26.COV2.S at low or high dose, single or two shots; 5 received placebo; per-sample allocation not given. Day 63 following the first vaccine or placebo injection was when the samples were taken. Profiling relied on immunoSEQ multiplex PCR, and the TCRdb table lists in-frame clones only, not all of them. The repertoire includes about 440,000 clones, 90% of them detected once, and less than 4.5% sits in the top ten. This specimen consisted of peripheral blood, obtained in a trial of Ad26.COV2.S vaccine versus placebo. The receptor set was obtained from a person aged 18-65 years who received the Ad26.COV2.S COVID-19 vaccine or a placebo.

This clone was observed a few times. The V call is TRBV3-1 (or the pseudogene TRBV3-2), the J call TRBJ2-2; no firm D call. There are 12 residues in the CDR3. Trimming removed 4 bases at V and 1 base at J, with 1 base between. Germline values: CDR1 LGHDT, CDR2 YNNKEL (reference sequence). In DNA, the CDR3 is TGTGCCAGCAGCCTGAACACCGGGGAGCTGTTTTTT. It is translated as CASSLNTGELFF.

Details on this clone: The junction differs from germline at one of its ends, possibly a read error. The rearrangement uses TRBV20-1 and TRBJ2-1; 13 bases fit TRBD2. The CDR3 totals 19 residues. Looked up from germline, CDR1 is DFQATT and CDR2 is SNEGSKA (reference sequence). CDR3 DNA sequence: TGCAGAGCTAGTGGTTGGACTAGCGGGAGATCGTTCGGGTACAATGAGCAGTTCTTC. Its translation: CRASGWTSGRSFGYNEQFF.

The V gene is TRBV5-6, the J gene TRBJ2-1; a weak D match, TRBD2 (5 bases). Germline-derived CDR1 and CDR2 are SGHDT and YYEEEE. This CDR3 spans 13 amino acids. V was trimmed by 4 bases and J by 9 bases, leaving 14 bases between them. CDR3 DNA: TGTGCCAGCAGCACCACTAGGCTGGGTGAGCAGTTCTTC. Translating it yields CASSTTRLGEQFF.

The chain employs TRBV28 and TRBJ1-2, with a tentative D call TRBD1 (6 bases). This CDR3 contains 16 residues. The ends were cut back, 4 bases at V and 2 bases at J, with 17 bases in the middle. Per germline, CDR1 MDHEN and CDR2 SYDVKM. CDR3 sequence (DNA): TGTGCCAGCAGTTACCCGGCCCGGACAGCCAACTATGGCTACACCTTC. This codes for CASSYPARTANYGYTF.

For the CDR3, the DNA is TGTGCCAGCTCACCGGGACAGGGGACGAACACCGGGGAGCTGTTTTTT. It yields the protein CASSPGQGTNTGELFF. The chain is built from TRBV18 and TRBJ2-2, with 10 nucleotides matching TRBD1. V shed 3 bases, J shed 0 bases, and the junction held 1 base outside the gene matches. CDR3 length equals 16 residues. The germline V gene has CDR1 KGHSH and CDR2 LQKENI.

This clone has more than one count but fewer than ten. This sequence joins TRBV6-2 or TRBV6-3 and TRBJ2-7; 9 bases fit TRBD2. CDR1 MNHEY and CDR2 SVGEGT come from the germline V gene. With V trimmed by 5 bases and J by 3 bases, 8 bases remained unmatched. The CDR3 loop spans 15 amino acids. The CDR3 spells CASSSHWTSDYEQYF. Written as DNA, the CDR3 is TGTGCCAGCAGTAGCCACTGGACTAGCGACTACGAGCAGTACTTC.

V is TRBV5-4 and J is TRBJ1-1; 7 nucleotides align to TRBD1. CDR3 length: 14 amino acids. J gave up 3 bases and V 4 bases, and 6 bases lay outside the gene matches. CDR1 and CDR2 (germline): SGHNT, YYREEE (reference sequence). The CDR3 protein is CASSPGGSDTEAFF. CDR3 DNA sequence: TGTGCCAGCAGCCCAGGGGGTTCGGACACTGAAGCTTTCTTT.

The chain carries TRBV19 and TRBJ2-1, with TRBD2 matching over 13 bases. CDR1 is LNHDA, CDR2 SQIVND, per germline (reference sequence). V shed 4 bases and J 7 bases; nucleotides not matched to a gene: 10. The CDR3 length is 17 residues. CDR3 sequence: CASSTHWTSGSGNEQFF. The DNA for the CDR3 is TGTGCCAGTAGTACTCACTGGACTAGCGGGAGTGGGAATGAGCAGTTCTTC.

The rearrangement links TRBV5-1 to TRBJ1-4; 8 bases are shared with TRBD1. V was pared by 6 bases and J by 5 bases, with 12 bases of the junction left unmatched. The germline gives CDR1 SGHRS, CDR2 YFSETQ. The CDR3 length is 16 residues. In DNA, the CDR3 is TGCGCCAGCAACAGGGGGGGTTCAGCGGCGAATGAAAAACTGTTTTTT. Protein: CASNRGGSAANEKLFF.

V gene TRBV18 combines with J gene TRBJ2-7; D remains unclear. Deletions cut 0 bases from V and 7 bases from J, with 13 bases between. The germline CDR1 and CDR2 sequences are KGHSH and LQKENI. The CDR3 length is 14 residues. CDR3 in DNA: TGTGCCAGCTCACCACCAAACCAGTTGGGGGAGCAGTACTTC. Amino acids: CASSPPNQLGEQYF.